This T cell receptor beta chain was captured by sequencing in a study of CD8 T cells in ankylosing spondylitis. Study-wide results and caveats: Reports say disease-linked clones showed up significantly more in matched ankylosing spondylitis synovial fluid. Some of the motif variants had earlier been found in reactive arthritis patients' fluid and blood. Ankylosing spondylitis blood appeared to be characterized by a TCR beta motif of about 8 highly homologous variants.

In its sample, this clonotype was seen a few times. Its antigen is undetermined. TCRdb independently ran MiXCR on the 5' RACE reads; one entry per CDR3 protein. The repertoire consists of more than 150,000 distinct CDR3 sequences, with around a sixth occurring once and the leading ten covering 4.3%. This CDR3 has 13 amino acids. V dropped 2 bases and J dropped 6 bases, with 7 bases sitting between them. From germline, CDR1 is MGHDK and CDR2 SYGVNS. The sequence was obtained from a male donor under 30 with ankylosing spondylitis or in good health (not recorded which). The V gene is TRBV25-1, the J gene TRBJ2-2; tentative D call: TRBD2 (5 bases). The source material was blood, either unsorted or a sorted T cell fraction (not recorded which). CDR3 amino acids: CASSEEGPGELFF. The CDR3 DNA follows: TGTGCCAGCAGTGAAGAGGGTCCCGGGGAGCTGTTTTTT.